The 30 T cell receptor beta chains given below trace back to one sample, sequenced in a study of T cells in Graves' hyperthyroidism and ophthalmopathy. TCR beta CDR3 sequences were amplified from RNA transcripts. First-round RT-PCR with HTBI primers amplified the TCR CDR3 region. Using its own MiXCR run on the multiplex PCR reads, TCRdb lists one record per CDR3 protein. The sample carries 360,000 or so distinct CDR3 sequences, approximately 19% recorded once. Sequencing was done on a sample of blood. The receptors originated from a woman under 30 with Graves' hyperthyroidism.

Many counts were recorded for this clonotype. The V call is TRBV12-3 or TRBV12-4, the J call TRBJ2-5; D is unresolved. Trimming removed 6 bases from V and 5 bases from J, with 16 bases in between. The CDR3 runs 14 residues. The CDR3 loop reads CASSLLSSLETQYF. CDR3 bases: TGTGCCAGCAGCCTCTTGAGTAGTTTGGAGACCCAGTACTTC.

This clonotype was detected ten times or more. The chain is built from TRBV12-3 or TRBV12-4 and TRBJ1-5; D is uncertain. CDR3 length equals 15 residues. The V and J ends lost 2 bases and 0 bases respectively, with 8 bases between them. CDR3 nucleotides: TGTGCCAGCAGTTTAAGAGGATATAGCAATCAGCCCCAGCATTTT. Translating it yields CASSLRGYSNQPQHF.

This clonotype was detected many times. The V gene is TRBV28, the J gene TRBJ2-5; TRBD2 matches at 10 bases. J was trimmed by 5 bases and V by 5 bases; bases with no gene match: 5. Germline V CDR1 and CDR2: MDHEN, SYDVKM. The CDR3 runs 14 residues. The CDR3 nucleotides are TGTGCCAGCAGTCCTAGCGGGAGTAGGGAGACCCAGTACTTC. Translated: CASSPSGSRETQYF.

CDR3 DNA sequence: TGTGCCAGCAGCCTCTCAAGGGGGCTTACGCAGTATTTT. Amino acid sequence: CASSLSRGLTQYF. The chain carries TRBV3-1 and TRBJ2-3, with 7 bases aligning to TRBD1. CDR3 size: 13 residues. The germline V gene has CDR1 LGHDT and CDR2 YNNKEL (reference sequence). V gave up 4 bases and J gave up 8 bases; unmatched junction bases: 6.

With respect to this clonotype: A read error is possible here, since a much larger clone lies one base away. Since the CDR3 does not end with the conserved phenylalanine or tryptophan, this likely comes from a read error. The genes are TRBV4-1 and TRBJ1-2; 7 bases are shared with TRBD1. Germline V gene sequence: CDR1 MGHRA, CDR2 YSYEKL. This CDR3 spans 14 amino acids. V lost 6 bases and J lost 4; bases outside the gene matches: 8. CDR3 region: CASRRQGVTYGYTY. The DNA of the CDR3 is TGCGCCAGCAGAAGACAGGGCGTTACCTATGGCTACACCTAC.

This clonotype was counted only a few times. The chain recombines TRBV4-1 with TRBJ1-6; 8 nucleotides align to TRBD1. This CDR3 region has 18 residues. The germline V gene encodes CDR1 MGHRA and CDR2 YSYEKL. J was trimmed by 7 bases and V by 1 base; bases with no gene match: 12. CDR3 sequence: CASSQVAAGGLANSPLHF. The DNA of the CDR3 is TGCGCCAGCAGCCAAGTCGCGGCAGGGGGCTTAGCGAATTCACCCCTCCACTTT.

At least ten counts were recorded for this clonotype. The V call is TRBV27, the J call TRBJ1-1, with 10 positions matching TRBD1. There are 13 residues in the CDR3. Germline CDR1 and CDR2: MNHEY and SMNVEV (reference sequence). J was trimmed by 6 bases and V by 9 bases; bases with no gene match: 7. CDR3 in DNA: TGTGCCAGTGCTCGGGACAGGGGAGCTGAAGCTTTCTTT. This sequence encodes CASARDRGAEAFF.

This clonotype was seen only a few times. The CDR3 reads CASRDRGLPTGYTF. The CDR3 DNA reads TGTGCCAGTAGAGACCGGGGACTGCCTACGGGCTACACCTTC. V gene TRBV19 combines with J gene TRBJ1-2, with D possibly being TRBD1 (5 bases). V lost 6 bases to trimming and J lost 8 bases, with 19 bases between them. The CDR3 has 14 amino acids. CDR1 and CDR2 (germline): LNHDA, SQIVND (reference sequence).

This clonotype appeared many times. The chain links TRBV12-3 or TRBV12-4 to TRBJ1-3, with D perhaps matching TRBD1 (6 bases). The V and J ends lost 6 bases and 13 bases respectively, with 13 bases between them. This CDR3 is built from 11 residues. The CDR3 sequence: CASRRGQGIYF. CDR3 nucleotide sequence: TGTGCCAGCAGGCGGGGCCAGGGGATATATTTT.

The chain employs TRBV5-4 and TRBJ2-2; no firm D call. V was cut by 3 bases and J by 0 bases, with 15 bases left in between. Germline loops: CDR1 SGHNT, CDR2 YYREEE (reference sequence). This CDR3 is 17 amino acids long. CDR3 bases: TGTGCCAGCAGCTGGGCCCCCGTGACCGCGAACACCGGGGAGCTGTTTTTT. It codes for CASSWAPVTANTGELFF.

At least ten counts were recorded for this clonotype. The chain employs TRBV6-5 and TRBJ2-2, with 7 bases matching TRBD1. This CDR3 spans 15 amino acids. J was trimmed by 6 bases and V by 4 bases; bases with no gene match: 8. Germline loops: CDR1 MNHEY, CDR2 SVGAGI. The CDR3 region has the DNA TGTGCCAGCAGTTTAGGGGGCAAGAAGGCCGGGGAGCTGTTTTTT. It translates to CASSLGGKKAGELFF.

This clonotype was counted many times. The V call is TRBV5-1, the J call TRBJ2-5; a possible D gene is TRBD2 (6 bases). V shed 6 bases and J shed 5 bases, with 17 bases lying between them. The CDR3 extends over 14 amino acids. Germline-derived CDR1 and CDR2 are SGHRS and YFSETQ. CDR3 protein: CASTPVGGLETQYF. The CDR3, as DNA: TGCGCCAGCACTCCTGTCGGGGGTCTGGAGACCCAGTACTTC.

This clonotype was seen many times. CDR3 sequence reads: CSAVDRPYEQYF. DNA for the CDR3: TGCAGTGCTGTGGACAGGCCCTACGAGCAGTACTTC. The chain couples TRBV20-1 to TRBJ2-7; 7 bases align to TRBD1. The junction had 3 bases not matched to a gene; V was cut back by 5 bases and J by 2 bases. The CDR3 extends over 12 amino acids. CDR1 DFQATT and CDR2 SNEGSKA come from the germline V gene (reference sequence).

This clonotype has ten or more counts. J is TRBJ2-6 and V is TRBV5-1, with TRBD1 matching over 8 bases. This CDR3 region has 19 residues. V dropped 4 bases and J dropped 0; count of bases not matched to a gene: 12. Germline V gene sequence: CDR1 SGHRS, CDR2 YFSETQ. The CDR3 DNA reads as TGCGCCAGCAGCGCTGCAGGACAGGGCCTAAGCTCTGGGGCCAACGTCCTGACTTTC. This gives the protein CASSAAGQGLSSGANVLTF.

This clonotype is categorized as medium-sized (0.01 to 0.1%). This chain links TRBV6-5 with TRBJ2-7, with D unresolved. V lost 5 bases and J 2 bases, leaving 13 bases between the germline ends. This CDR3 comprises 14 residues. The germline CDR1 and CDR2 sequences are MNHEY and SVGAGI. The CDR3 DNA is TGTGCCAGCAGTACCGGATCTGGCACCTACGAGCAGTACTTC. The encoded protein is CASSTGSGTYEQYF.

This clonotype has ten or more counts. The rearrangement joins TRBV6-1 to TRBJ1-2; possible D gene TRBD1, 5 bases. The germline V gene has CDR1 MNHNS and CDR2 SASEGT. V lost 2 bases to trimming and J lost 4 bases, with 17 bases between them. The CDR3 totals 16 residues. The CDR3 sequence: CASSERWDRTSYGYTF. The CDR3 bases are TGTGCCAGCAGTGAAAGATGGGACCGTACCTCCTATGGCTACACCTTC.

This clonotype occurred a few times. As DNA, the CDR3 is TGTGCCAGCAGTGCGGCAGGGGGAAACACTGAAGCTTTCTTT. Translated: CASSAAGGNTEAFF. J is TRBJ1-1 and V is TRBV2, with 7 bases identical to TRBD1. This CDR3 contains 14 residues. The V and J ends lost 4 bases and 2 bases, in that order; junction bases with no gene match: 4. Germline loops: CDR1 SNHLY, CDR2 FYNNEI. Full variable domain (outside the CDR3, taken from reference TRBV2 and TRBJ1-1): EPEVTQTPSHQVTQMGQEVILRCVPISNHLYFYWYRQILGQKVEFLVSFYNNEISEKSEIFDDQFSVERPDGSNFTLKIRSTKLEDSAMYFCASSAAGGNTEAFFGQGTRLTVV.

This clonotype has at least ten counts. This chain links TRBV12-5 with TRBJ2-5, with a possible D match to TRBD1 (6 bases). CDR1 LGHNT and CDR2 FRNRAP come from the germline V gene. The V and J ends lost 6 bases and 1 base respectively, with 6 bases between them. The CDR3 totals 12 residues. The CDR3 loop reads CASGRGQETQYF. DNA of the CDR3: TGTGCTAGTGGCAGGGGCCAAGAGACCCAGTACTTC.

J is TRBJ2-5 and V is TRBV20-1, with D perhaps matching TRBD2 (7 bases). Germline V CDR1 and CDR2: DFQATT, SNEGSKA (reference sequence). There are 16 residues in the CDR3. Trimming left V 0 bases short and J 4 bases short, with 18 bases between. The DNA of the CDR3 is TGCAGTGCTAGAGATCTCTCAGGGGAGGGGGGAGAGACCCAGTACTTC. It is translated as CSARDLSGEGGETQYF.

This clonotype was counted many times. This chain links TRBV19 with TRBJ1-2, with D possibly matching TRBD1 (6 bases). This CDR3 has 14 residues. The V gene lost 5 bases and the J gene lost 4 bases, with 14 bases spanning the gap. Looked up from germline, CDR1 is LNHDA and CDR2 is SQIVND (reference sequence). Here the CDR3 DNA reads TGTGCCAGTAGTCCTCGACCGGACAGCTATGGCTACACCTTC. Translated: CASSPRPDSYGYTF.

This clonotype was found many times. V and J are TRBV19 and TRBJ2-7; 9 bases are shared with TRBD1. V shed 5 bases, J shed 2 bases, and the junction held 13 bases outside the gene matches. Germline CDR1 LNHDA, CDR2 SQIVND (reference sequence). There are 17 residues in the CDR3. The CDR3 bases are TGTGCCAGTAGTCCACAGACAGGGGGAATACCTACCTACGAGCAGTACTTC. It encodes CASSPQTGGIPTYEQYF. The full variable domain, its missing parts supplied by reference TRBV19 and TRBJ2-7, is DGGITQSPKYLFRKEGQNVTLSCEQNLNHDAMYWYRQDPGQGLRLIYYSQIVNDFQKGDIAEGYSVSREKKESFPLTVTSAQKNPTAFYLCASSPQTGGIPTYEQYFGPGTRLTVT.

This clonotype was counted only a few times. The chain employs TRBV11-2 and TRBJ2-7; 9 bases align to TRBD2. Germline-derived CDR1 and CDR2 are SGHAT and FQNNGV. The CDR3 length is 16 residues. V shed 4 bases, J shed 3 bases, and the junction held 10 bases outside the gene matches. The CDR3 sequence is CASSSTVAGDRYEQYF. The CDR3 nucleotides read TGTGCCAGCAGCTCCACCGTAGCGGGGGACCGCTACGAGCAGTACTTC.

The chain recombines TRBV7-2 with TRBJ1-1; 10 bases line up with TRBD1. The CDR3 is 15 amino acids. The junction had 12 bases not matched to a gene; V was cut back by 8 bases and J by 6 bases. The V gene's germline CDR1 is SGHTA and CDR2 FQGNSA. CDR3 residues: CASATDRGRGPEAFF. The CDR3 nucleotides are TGTGCCAGCGCCACCGACAGGGGGCGAGGCCCTGAAGCTTTCTTT. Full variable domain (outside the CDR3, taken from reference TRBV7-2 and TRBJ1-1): GAGVSQSPSNKVTEKGKDVELRCDPISGHTALYWYRQSLGQGLEFLIYFQGNSAPDKSGLPSDRFSAERTGGSVSTLTIQRTQQEDSAVYLCASATDRGRGPEAFFGQGTRLTVV.

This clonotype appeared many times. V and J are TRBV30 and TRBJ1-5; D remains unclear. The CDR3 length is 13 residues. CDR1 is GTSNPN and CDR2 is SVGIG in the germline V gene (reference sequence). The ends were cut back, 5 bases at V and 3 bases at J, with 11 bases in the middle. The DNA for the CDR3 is TGTGCCTGGGGAGCGCAACTCAATCAGCCCCAGCATTTT. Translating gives CAWGAQLNQPQHF.

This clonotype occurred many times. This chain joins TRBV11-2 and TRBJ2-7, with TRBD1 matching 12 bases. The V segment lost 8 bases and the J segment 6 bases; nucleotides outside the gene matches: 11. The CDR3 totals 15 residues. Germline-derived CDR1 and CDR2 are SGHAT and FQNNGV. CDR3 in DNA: TGTGCCAGCGGACTGGCCGGGACAGGGGGCTTCGAGCAGTACTTC. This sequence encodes CASGLAGTGGFEQYF.

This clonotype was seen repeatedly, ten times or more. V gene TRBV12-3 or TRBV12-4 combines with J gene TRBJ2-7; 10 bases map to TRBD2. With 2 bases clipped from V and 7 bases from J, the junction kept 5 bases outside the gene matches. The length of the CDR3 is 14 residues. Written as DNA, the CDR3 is TGTGCCAGCAGTTTAAGCGGGGGGGCCTGGGAGCAGTACTTC. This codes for CASSLSGGAWEQYF.

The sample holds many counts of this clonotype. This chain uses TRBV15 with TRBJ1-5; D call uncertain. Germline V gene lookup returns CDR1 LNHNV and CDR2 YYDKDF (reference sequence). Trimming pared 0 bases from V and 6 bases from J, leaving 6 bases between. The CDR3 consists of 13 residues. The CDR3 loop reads CATSREKFQPQHF. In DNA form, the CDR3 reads TGTGCCACCAGCAGAGAAAAATTTCAGCCCCAGCATTTT.

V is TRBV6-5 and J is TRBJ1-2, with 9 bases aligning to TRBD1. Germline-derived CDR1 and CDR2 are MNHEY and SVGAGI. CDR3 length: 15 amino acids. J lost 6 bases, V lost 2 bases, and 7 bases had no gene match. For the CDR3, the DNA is TGTGCCAGCAGTTACGCAACAGGGGGCCAGGATGGCTACACCTTC. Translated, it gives CASSYATGGQDGYTF.

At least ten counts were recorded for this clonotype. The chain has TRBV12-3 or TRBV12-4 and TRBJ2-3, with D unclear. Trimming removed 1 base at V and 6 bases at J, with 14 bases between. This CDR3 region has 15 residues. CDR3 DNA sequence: TGTGCCAGCAGTTTAGTAGGCACCCCCGCGGATACGCAGTATTTT. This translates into CASSLVGTPADTQYF.

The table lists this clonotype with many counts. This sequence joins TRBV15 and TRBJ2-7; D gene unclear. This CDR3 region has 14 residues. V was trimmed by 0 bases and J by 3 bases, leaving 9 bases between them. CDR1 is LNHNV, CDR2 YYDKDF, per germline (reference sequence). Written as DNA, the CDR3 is TGTGCCACCAGCAGAGATCTGGAACACTACGAGCAGTACTTC. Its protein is CATSRDLEHYEQYF.